The following is a T cell receptor (beta chain) sequence with its context. Its antigen target is currently unknown. No quality values exist for individual bases; no much larger clone is one base distant. The sample belongs to a study of long-term antiretroviral therapy in people with HIV (dated by TCRdb to 2021 to 2024). About the investigation overall: The earliest samples were collected approximately a decade before the 2015 WHO recommendation for immediate ART, a period when ART was typically delayed until CD4 counts fell. No cross-contamination during QIAcube processing turned up in test extractions that ran a monoclonal T-cell line alongside about 30 polyclonal samples. This retrospective serial study examined whether starting ART and sustained HIV suppression were associated with changes in the composition and diversity of the TRB repertoire in peripheral blood. Of the roughly 30 participants with HIV, about twelve were female. A total of around 190 cryopreserved PBMC samples came from 30 adults with confirmed HIV infection and were collected serially over a mean of roughly 6 years (range 1-12). The study at large found these results: No data were available on ART adherence, viral resistance or therapy changes, limiting inferences about post-ART repertoire changes. Compared with controls, HIV repertoires had narrower CDR3 length ranges, and the network structure pointed to an antigen-experienced repertoire that shifted only slightly toward naive after ART. ART initiation was associated with a significant increase in TRB diversity, but diversity stayed significantly below transplant donor controls even after long-term ART. The samples span the years 2004 to 2017, and the ART regimens used may be less effective than current regimens. Owing to limited PBMC availability, only the TCR beta chain was sequenced, without alpha chain pairing. Expanded TRB clones identified before ART initiation dominated the repertoire across all time points, though the dominance fluctuated and decreased in many PLHIV after ART. Because cell numbers in pre-ART samples were limited, unsorted PBMC were profiled instead of sorted CD4+ and CD8+ T cells.

Sequencing of the TRB variable region was done with the immunoSEQ hsTCRB v3.0 assay at survey level resolution. The targeted TRB sequencing depth was about 40,000-50,000 T-cell genomes per sample. Pooled TRB libraries were sequenced on an Illumina MiSeq with a v3 150-cycle kit. As for the authors' bioinformatics: Analysis of repertoires was carried out in R inside a reproducible Nextflow workflow spanning QC, data transformation and analysis. Custom analyses were implemented in LymphoSeq2, an R package for AIRR-Seq data exploration. A handful of samples that yielded fewer than 5000 total TRB sequences were excluded, so that 150 to 200 HIV repertoires were analyzed. Among the 180 to 200 HIV repertoires that were kept, 59 were collected before ART initiation and over 120 were collected after ART initiation. Each repertoire was downsampled to 5000 TRB nucleotide sequences, and summary statistics were averaged across 100 downsampling iterations. TRB sequences were retained for analysis only if CDR3 regions of at least seven amino acids were present. A Shannon entropy-derived clonality score and the Gini coefficient were used to measure diversity. In the repertoire networks, any two of the top 5000 CDR3 amino acid sequences were connected whenever the two sequences differed by an edit distance of one. GLIPH2 predicted antigen specificity groups and MHC restriction for TRB CDR3 amino acid sequences. Known CMV, EBV, HIV or tissue antigen associations were flagged by matching CDR3 amino acid sequences against VDJdb and McPAS-TCR. Pre-ART, post-ART and control groups were compared with Wilcoxon signed-rank tests and Holm-Bonferroni correction. Entries here come from immuneACCESS through TCRdb and include only in-frame sequences with V and J called. Some clones fail to appear in such tables; in the studies checked, an unresolved V gene covers under half of the shortfall, and the cause of the remainder is unknown. That table gives V, J and clone size, and the DNA gave D and trimming. In all, the sample holds 25,000 to 35,000 clones, and approximately 88% of those were seen once. The ten largest clonotypes hold more than 7.5% of the sample.

Participants were included only if at least one PBMC sample before ART initiation and at least two post-ART samples were available. All participants with HIV were treated in the United States of America. Before DNA extraction, cryopreserved samples containing roughly 0.85-11 million PBMC were thawed and washed. At the time of the earliest PBMC sample, participants with HIV were aged between roughly 20 and 54 years. PBMC samples from each participant spanned 1-4 timepoints before ART initiation and 2-8 timepoints after ART initiation, with a median of 7 samples. Serial HIV viral load, CD4+ T-cell count, ART history and demographic data were obtained for every participant. A Qiagen kit on a QIAcube was used to extract genomic DNA from unsorted PBMC, with samples processed in batches of 12. Including the terminal cysteine and phenylalanine, the CDR3 comprises 15 residues. CDR3 DNA is the only sequence kept; it has 45 bases, read in frame from the first base. V lost 5 bases and J lost 0 bases; the stretch between them is 13 bases long. CDR1 and CDR2, looked up from the germline V gene, are SGHAT and FQNNGV.

Here the chain combines TRBV11-2 and TRBJ1-2; the D gene remains uncertain. The sequence was obtained from a man younger than 45 with HIV. This specimen consisted of unsorted PBMCs, obtained about 2.7 years after starting antiretroviral therapy. This receptor carries the CDR3 CASSRRGTTNYGYTF. The nucleotide sequence is given as TGTGCCAGCAGCCGGCGAGGCACCACTAACTATGGCTACACCTTC.